This passage covers 14 T cell receptor beta chains from one sample sequenced in a study of cytomegalovirus exposure and HLA in healthy donors. 60 Vbeta and 13 Jbeta primers were used in PCR. Profiled with immunoSEQ multiplex PCR; TCRdb holds only in-frame clones, not every one. This table holds roughly 100,000 clones, around four fifths found once. Sequencing was done on a sample of PBMCs. These receptors originate from a woman in her thirties or forties in good health and CMV-seronegative.

The V and J genes are TRBV7-2 and TRBJ2-1; D unresolved. Trimming removed 5 bases at V and 1 base at J, with 15 bases between. The length of the CDR3 is 16 residues. Germline V gene sequence: CDR1 SGHTA, CDR2 FQGNSA. The CDR3 DNA sequence: TGTGCCAGCAGCAATCGACAAACTGTATCCTACAATGAGCAGTTCTTC. This gives the protein CASSNRQTVSYNEQFF.

The chain is built from TRBV7-9 and TRBJ2-5; TRBD2 matches 11 bases. J gave up 4 bases and V 1 base, and 8 bases lay outside the gene matches. CDR1 is SEHNR and CDR2 is FQNEAQ in the germline V gene (reference sequence). This CDR3 has 17 amino acids. CDR3 protein: CASSLDGLAGLGETQYF. DNA of the CDR3: TGTGCCAGCAGCTTAGATGGACTAGCGGGTTTAGGAGAGACCCAGTACTTC.

This clone was recorded once. The chain is built from TRBV4-1 and TRBJ1-2; 8 bases agree with TRBD1. This CDR3 has 16 amino acids. The germline CDR1 and CDR2 sequences are MGHRA and YSYEKL. V trimming: 4 bases; J trimming: 8 bases; junction bases outside the gene matches: 15. CDR3 amino acids: CASSPQRTGSIGGYTF. CDR3 bases: TGCGCCAGCAGCCCACAAAGGACAGGGAGTATAGGAGGCTACACCTTC.

The V gene is TRBV7-9, the J gene TRBJ2-5; D possibly corresponds to TRBD1 (6 bases). This CDR3 has 12 amino acids. V was trimmed by 4 bases and J by 5 bases, leaving 8 bases between them. From germline, CDR1 is SEHNR and CDR2 FQNEAQ (reference sequence). The CDR3 bases are TGTGCCAGCAGCTATAGGGGGGAGACCCAGTACTTC. Amino acids: CASSYRGETQYF. Full variable domain (rest looked up from reference TRBV7-9 and TRBJ2-5): DTGVSQNPRHKITKRGQNVTFRCDPISEHNRLYWYRQTLGQGPEFLTYFQNEAQLEKSRLLSDRFSAERPKGSFSTLEIQRTEQGDSAMYLCASSYRGETQYFGPGTRLLVL.

The rearrangement joins TRBV13 to TRBJ2-5, with a tentative D call TRBD2 (5 bases). With 2 bases removed from V and 3 bases from J, the gap between germline ends came to 7 bases. The CDR3 extends over 13 amino acids. CDR1 is PRHDT and CDR2 is FYEKMQ in the germline V gene (reference sequence). DNA of the CDR3: TGTGCCAGCAGCTTATGGGGAGAAGAGACCCAGTACTTC. Protein product: CASSLWGEETQYF.

This clone was found a few times. The genes are TRBV7-2 and TRBJ1-2; TRBD1 is a possible D gene (6 bases). Germline CDR1 is SGHTA and CDR2 is FQGNSA. Trimming removed 4 bases at V and 8 bases at J, with 14 bases between. CDR3 length equals 13 residues. CDR3 sequence: CASSSARGEGYTF. The CDR3, as DNA: TGTGCCAGCAGCTCCGCCAGGGGAGAGGGCTACACCTTC. The variable domain in full, completed from reference TRBV7-2 and TRBJ1-2, reads GAGVSQSPSNKVTEKGKDVELRCDPISGHTALYWYRQSLGQGLEFLIYFQGNSAPDKSGLPSDRFSAERTGGSVSTLTIQRTQQEDSAVYLCASSSARGEGYTFGSGTRLTVV.

The chain recombines TRBV25-1 with TRBJ1-1; D remains ambiguous. CDR3 length: 15 amino acids. In germline, CDR1 is MGHDK, CDR2 SYGVNS. Trimming shortened V by 2 bases and J by 1 base, and 11 bases separated the two germline ends. The CDR3 coding sequence is TGTGCCAGCAGTGAACGACTGGGTCGGAACACTGAAGCTTTCTTT. As protein: CASSERLGRNTEAFF.

The chain couples TRBV2 to TRBJ1-2; no definite D call. CDR1 is SNHLY and CDR2 is FYNNEI in the germline V gene. The CDR3 has 12 amino acids. V lost 1 base and J lost 4, with 4 bases in between. Here the CDR3 reads CASSEVVYGYTF. CDR3 sequence (DNA): TGTGCCAGCAGTGAAGTCGTCTATGGCTACACCTTC.

This clone was seen a few times. The chain joins TRBV5-1 to TRBJ1-1; D perhaps matches TRBD1 (5 bases). The CDR3 covers 15 residues. Per germline, CDR1 SGHRS and CDR2 YFSETQ. The germline V and J ends were trimmed by 0 bases and 1 base, with 10 bases remaining between them. As DNA, the CDR3 is TGCGCCAGCAGCTTGGAAGGGGCCCGGAACACTGAAGCTTTCTTT. It encodes CASSLEGARNTEAFF.

The V call is TRBV6-6, the J call TRBJ2-1; TRBD2 matches 10 bases. CDR1 and CDR2 from the germline V gene are MNHNY and SVGAGI (reference sequence). Trimming took 6 bases from V and 2 from J; bases not matched to a gene: 7. This CDR3 spans 16 amino acids. The CDR3, as DNA: TGTGCCAGCAGCCAGGGACTAGCGAGAGCCTACAATGAGCAGTTCTTC. Translating gives CASSQGLARAYNEQFF.

This chain links TRBV7-2 with TRBJ2-5; D remains ambiguous. Judging by the DNA end, TRBJ2-7 fits better; the J call may be wrong. CDR1 is SGHTA and CDR2 is FQGNSA in the germline V gene. The CDR3 spans 11 residues. The CDR3 spells CASSLFYEQYF. As DNA, the CDR3 is TGTGCCAGCAGCTTATTCTACGAGCAGTACTTC.

There are a few counts of this clone. The chain carries TRBV7-2 and TRBJ1-1, with no clear D. The V and J ends lost 5 bases and 1 base respectively, with 8 bases between them. The CDR3 spans 13 residues. Germline V gene lookup returns CDR1 SGHTA and CDR2 FQGNSA. CDR3 amino acids: CASSPTANTEAFF. CDR3 DNA: TGTGCCAGCAGCCCTACAGCGAACACTGAAGCTTTCTTT.

V is TRBV9 and J is TRBJ1-1; TRBD1 might be the D (5 bases). V lost 3 bases and J lost 4, with 13 bases in between. This CDR3 has 14 amino acids. In germline, CDR1 is SGDLS, CDR2 YYNGEE. The CDR3 DNA reads as TGTGCCAGCAGCGGAGGGACTGCGGGCACTGAAGCTTTCTTT. Translation gives CASSGGTAGTEAFF.

The gene calls are TRBV5-1 and TRBJ2-4; TRBD1 is a possible D gene (6 bases). The CDR3 has 14 residues. Trimming left V 3 bases short and J 8 bases short, with 15 bases between. In germline, CDR1 is SGHRS, CDR2 YFSETQ. In nucleotides, the CDR3 is TGCGCCAGCAGCTACGGGACATCCATGGACATTCAGTACTTC. Residues: CASSYGTSMDIQYF.